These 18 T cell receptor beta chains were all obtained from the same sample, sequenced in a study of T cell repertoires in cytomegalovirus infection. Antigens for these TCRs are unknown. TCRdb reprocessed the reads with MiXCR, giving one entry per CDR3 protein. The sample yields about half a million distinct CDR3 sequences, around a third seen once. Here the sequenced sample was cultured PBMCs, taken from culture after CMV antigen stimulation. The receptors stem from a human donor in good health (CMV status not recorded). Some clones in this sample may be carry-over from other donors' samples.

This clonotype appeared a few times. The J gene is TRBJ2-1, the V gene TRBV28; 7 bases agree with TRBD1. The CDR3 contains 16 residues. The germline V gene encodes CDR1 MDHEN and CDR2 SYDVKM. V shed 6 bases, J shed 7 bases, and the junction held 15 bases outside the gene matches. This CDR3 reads CASSPMTGTVKNEQFF. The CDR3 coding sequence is TGTGCCAGCAGCCCCATGACAGGGACGGTGAAGAATGAGCAGTTCTTC.

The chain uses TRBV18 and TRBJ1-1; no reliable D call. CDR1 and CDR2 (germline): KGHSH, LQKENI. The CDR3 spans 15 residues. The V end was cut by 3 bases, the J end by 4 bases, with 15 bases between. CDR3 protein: CASSPKRPPSTEAFF. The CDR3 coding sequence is TGTGCCAGCTCACCGAAGCGGCCCCCGAGCACTGAAGCTTTCTTT.

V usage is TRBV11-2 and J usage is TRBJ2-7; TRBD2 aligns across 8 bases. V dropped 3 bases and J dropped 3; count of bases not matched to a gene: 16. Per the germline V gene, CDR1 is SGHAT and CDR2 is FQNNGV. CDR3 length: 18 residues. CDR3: CASSLAIAGSNEDYEQYV. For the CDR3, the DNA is TGTGCCAGCAGCTTGGCCATAGCGGGAAGCAACGAGGACTACGAGCAGTACGTC.

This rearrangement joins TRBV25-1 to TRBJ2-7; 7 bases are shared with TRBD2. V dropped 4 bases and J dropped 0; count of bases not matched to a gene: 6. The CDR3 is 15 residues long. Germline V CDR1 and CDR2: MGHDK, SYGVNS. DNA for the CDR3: TGTGCCAGCAGTGGGGGGGGTACGGTCTCCTACGAGCAGTACTTC. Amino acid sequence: CASSGGGTVSYEQYF.

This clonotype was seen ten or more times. The CDR3 region has the DNA TGTGCCAGCAGTTTAGCGGGCCCCTACGAGCAGTACTTC. It is translated as CASSLAGPYEQYF. V usage is TRBV12-3 or TRBV12-4 and J usage is TRBJ2-7; D gene ambiguous. The CDR3 is 13 residues long. V was pared by 0 bases and J by 2 bases, with 5 bases between.

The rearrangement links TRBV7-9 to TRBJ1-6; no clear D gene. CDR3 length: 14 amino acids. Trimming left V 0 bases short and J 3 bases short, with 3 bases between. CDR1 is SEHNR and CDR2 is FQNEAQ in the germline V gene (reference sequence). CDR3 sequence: CASSLASYNSPLHF. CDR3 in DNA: TGTGCCAGCAGCTTAGCCAGCTATAATTCACCCCTCCACTTT.

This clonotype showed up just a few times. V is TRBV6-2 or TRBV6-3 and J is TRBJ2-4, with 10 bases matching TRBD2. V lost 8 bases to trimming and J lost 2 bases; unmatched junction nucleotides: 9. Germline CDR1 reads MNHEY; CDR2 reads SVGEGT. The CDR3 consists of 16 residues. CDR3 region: CASGSGRALSKNIQYF. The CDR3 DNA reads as TGTGCCAGCGGGAGCGGGAGGGCCTTATCCAAAAACATTCAGTACTTC.

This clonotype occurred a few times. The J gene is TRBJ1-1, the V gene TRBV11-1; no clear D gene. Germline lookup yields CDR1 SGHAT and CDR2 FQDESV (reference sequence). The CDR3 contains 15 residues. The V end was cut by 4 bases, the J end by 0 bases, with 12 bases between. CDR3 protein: CASSSEWAMNTEAFF. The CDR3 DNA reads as TGTGCCAGCAGCTCTGAGTGGGCAATGAACACTGAAGCTTTCTTT. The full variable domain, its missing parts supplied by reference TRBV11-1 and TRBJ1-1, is EAEVAQSPRYKITEKSQAVAFWCDPISGHATLYWYRQILGQGPELLVQFQDESVVDDSQLPKDRFSAERLKGVDSTLKIQPAELGDSAMYLCASSSEWAMNTEAFFGQGTRLTVV.

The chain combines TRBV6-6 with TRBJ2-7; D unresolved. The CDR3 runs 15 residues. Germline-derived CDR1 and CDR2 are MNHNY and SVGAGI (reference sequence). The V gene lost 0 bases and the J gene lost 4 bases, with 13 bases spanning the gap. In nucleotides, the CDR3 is TGTGCCAGCAGTTACTCGAGAACTCTCGGTTACGAGCAGTACTTC. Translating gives CASSYSRTLGYEQYF.

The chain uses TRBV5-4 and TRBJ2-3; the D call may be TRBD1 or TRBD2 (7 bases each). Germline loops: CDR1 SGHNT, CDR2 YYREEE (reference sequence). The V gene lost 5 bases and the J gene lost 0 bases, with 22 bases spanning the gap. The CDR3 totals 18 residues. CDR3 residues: CASRLWGGQPTSTDTQYF. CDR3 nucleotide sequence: TGTGCCAGCAGATTGTGGGGGGGACAGCCGACAAGCACAGATACGCAGTATTTT.

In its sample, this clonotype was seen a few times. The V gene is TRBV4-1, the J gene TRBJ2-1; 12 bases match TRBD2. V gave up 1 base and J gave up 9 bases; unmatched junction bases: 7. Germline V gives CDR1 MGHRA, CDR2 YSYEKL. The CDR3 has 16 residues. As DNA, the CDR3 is TGCGCCAGCAGCCAAGGGACTAGCGGGATGAGATCTGAGCAGTTCTTC. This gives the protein CASSQGTSGMRSEQFF.

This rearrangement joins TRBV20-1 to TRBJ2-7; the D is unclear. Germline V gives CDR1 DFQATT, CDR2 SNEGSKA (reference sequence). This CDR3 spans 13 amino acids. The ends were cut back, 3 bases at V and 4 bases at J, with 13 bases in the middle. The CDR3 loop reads CSASFPTSYEQYF. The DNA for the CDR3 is TGCAGTGCTAGCTTCCCGACCTCGTACGAGCAGTACTTC.

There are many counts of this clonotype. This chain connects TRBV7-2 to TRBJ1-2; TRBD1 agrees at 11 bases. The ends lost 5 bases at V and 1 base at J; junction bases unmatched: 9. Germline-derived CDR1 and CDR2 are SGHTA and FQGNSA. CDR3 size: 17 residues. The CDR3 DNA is TGTGCCAGCAGCCAGGGGACAGGGGGTAGACTTAACTATGGCTACACCTTC. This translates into CASSQGTGGRLNYGYTF.

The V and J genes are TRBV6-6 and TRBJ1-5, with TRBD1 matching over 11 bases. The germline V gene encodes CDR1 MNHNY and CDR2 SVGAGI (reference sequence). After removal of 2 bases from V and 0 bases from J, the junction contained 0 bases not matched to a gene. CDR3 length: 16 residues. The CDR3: CASSYGTGGSNQPQHF. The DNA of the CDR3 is TGTGCCAGCAGTTACGGGACAGGGGGTAGCAATCAGCCCCAGCATTTT.

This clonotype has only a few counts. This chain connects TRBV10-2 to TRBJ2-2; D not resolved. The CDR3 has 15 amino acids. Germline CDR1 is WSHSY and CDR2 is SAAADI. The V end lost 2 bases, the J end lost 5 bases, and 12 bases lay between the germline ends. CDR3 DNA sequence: TGCGCCAGCAGTGAGACCGACCTTGGTACCGGGGAGCTGTTTTTT. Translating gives CASSETDLGTGELFF.

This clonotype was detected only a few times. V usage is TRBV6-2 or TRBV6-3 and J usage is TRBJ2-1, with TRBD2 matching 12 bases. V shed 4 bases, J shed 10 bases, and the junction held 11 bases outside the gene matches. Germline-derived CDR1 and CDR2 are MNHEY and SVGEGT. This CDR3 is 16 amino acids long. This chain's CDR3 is CASSSHQTSGRREQFF. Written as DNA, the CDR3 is TGTGCCAGCAGTTCACACCAGACTAGCGGGAGACGGGAGCAGTTCTTC.

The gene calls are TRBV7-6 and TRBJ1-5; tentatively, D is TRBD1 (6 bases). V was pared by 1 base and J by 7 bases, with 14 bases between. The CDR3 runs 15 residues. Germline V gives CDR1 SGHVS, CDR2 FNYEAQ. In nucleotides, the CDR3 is TGTGCCAGCAGCTTAGACAGGGAAATATCACAGCCCCAGCATTTT. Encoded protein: CASSLDREISQPQHF.

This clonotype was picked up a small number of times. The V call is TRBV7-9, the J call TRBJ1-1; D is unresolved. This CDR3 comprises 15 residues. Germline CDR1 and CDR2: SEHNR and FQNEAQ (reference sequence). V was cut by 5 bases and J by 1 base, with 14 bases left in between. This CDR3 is CASSPRVGRNTEAFF. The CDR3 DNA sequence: TGTGCCAGCAGCCCTCGGGTAGGGCGGAACACTGAAGCTTTCTTT. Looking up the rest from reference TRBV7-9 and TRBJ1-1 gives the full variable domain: DTGVSQNPRHKITKRGQNVTFRCDPISEHNRLYWYRQTLGQGPEFLTYFQNEAQLEKSRLLSDRFSAERPKGSFSTLEIQRTEQGDSAMYLCASSPRVGRNTEAFFGQGTRLTVV.